The 10 T cell receptor beta chains reported below all come from one sample, sequenced in a study of blood T cell repertoires in COVID-19. TCRdb's table, derived via immunoSEQ multiplex PCR, lists solely in-frame clones and lacks some. The sample carries around 170,000 clones, 75% to 90% recorded once. Sequenced: peripheral blood. The origin of the receptors is a woman between 40 and 50 years old with acute or convalescent COVID-19.

A note on this clone: One end of the junction does not line up with germline, which may come from a read error. The rearrangement links TRBV7-2 to TRBJ2-4; 9 positions match TRBD2. The CDR3 covers 16 residues. Germline loops: CDR1 SGHTA, CDR2 FQGNSA. The CDR3 coding sequence is TGTGCCAGCAGCTTATTCGCGGGACTAGCCCAAAACATTCAGTACTTC. The encoded protein is CASSLFAGLAQNIQYF.

V and J are TRBV7-9 and TRBJ2-1; D may be TRBD2 (6 bases). The V gene's germline CDR1 is SEHNR and CDR2 FQNEAQ (reference sequence). The CDR3 length is 14 residues. V gave up 5 bases and J gave up 7 bases, with 15 bases separating them. The CDR3 DNA reads TGTGCCAGCAGCCATAAAAGCGGACTAAATGAGCAGTTCTTC. This translates into CASSHKSGLNEQFF. Combining the CDR3 with reference TRBV7-9 and TRBJ2-1 gives the whole variable domain DTGVSQNPRHKITKRGQNVTFRCDPISEHNRLYWYRQTLGQGPEFLTYFQNEAQLEKSRLLSDRFSAERPKGSFSTLEIQRTEQGDSAMYLCASSHKSGLNEQFFGPGTRLTVL.

The chain uses TRBV27 and TRBJ2-7; maybe TRBD2 (5 bases). V was shortened by 4 bases and J by 3 bases, with 22 bases between the two germline ends. Germline V gene sequence: CDR1 MNHEY, CDR2 SMNVEV (reference sequence). The CDR3 contains 17 residues. The CDR3: CASSSQPRTYAHYEQYF. The CDR3 DNA reads as TGTGCCAGCAGTTCCCAGCCCCGGACTTACGCACACTACGAGCAGTACTTC.

This clone was seen more than once but under ten times. The genes are TRBV5-1 and TRBJ2-1; D is undetermined. Trimming took 4 bases from V and 0 from J, leaving 11 bases between them. The CDR3 sequence is 15 residues long. The germline V gene encodes CDR1 SGHRS and CDR2 YFSETQ. This CDR3 is CASSREPGSYNEQFF. The CDR3, as DNA: TGCGCCAGCAGCCGAGAGCCTGGCTCCTACAATGAGCAGTTCTTC.

The chain combines TRBV11-3 with TRBJ1-1, with a tentative D call TRBD1 (6 bases). CDR3 size: 14 residues. The V end lost 6 bases, the J end lost 1 base, and 12 bases lay between the germline ends. Per germline, CDR1 SGHNT and CDR2 YENEEA. This CDR3 reads CASRARGANTEAFF. In DNA, the CDR3 is TGTGCCAGCAGAGCCAGGGGCGCGAACACTGAAGCTTTCTTT.

V gene TRBV10-3 combines with J gene TRBJ1-6; D gene uncertain. The CDR3 totals 14 residues. V lost 8 bases, J lost 1 base, and 9 bases lay in between. The V gene's germline CDR1 is ENHRY and CDR2 SYGVKD. The CDR3 loop reads CAIRETSYNSPLHF. The CDR3 DNA reads as TGTGCCATCCGGGAGACGTCCTATAATTCACCCCTCCACTTT.

The rearrangement links TRBV28 to TRBJ1-3; D is ambiguous. The germline V and J ends were trimmed by 0 bases and 9 bases, with 12 bases remaining between them. The V gene's germline CDR1 is MDHEN and CDR2 SYDVKM. This CDR3 comprises 14 residues. CDR3 protein: CASSLWRGDGTIYF. The CDR3 nucleotides are TGTGCCAGCAGTTTATGGCGCGGCGATGGCACCATATATTTT.

The gene calls are TRBV28 and TRBJ2-7; TRBD1 might be the D (5 bases). The germline gives CDR1 MDHEN, CDR2 SYDVKM. The CDR3 consists of 15 residues. V lost 2 bases and J lost 0, with 11 bases in between. The CDR3 DNA is TGTGCCAGCAGTTTACCTAGGACAAGCTCCTACGAGCAGTACTTC. Protein: CASSLPRTSSYEQYF.

The chain recombines TRBV10-1 with TRBJ2-2; weak D call: TRBD1 (6 bases). Germline V gene data show CDR1 as WNHNN and CDR2 as SYGVQD (reference sequence). The length of the CDR3 is 13 residues. The V gene lost 8 bases and the J gene lost 4 bases, with 11 bases spanning the gap. The chain's CDR3 is CASAGQSTGELFF. The CDR3 nucleotides read TGCGCCAGCGCCGGACAGTCCACCGGGGAGCTGTTTTTT.

The chain carries TRBV24-1 and TRBJ2-3, with 14 bases matching TRBD2. The germline CDR1 and CDR2 sequences are KGHDR and SFDVKD. The J segment lost 6 bases and the V segment lost 4 bases, leaving 5 bases of the junction unmatched. CDR3 length: 16 amino acids. Written as DNA, the CDR3 is TGTGCCACCAGTGACCGGACTAGCGGGGGGCTTGATACGCAGTATTTT. Protein sequence: CATSDRTSGGLDTQYF.